This T cell receptor beta chain was identified in a study of T cells expressing NK-cell markers. Overall study context: Each TCR beta repertoire originated in sorted T cells that were CD3+CD56+NKG2C+, CD3+CD56+NKG2C- or CD3+CD56-NKG2C+. General study results and limits: NKG2C+ dominant clonotypes from roughly 6 donors made up about 1.0-7.5% of CD8+ T cells.

Germline lookup yields CDR1 KGHSH and CDR2 LQKENI. This CDR3 has 13 residues. TCRdb reprocessed the 5' RACE reads, with one entry per CDR3 protein and no DNA. The table counts 500,000 to 700,000 distinct CDR3 sequences; approximately 3.6% lies in the top ten. Points on this clonotype: Antigen specificity is unknown.

The chain combines TRBV18 with TRBJ2-2; as DNA is missing, the TRBD1 call by TCRdb cannot be tested. This receptor was obtained from a young man in good health. Material for sequencing was blood T cells: a sorted CD56 or NKG2C T cell subset, CD4+ or CD8+ T cells, or bulk PBMC T cells (not recorded which). The CDR3 loop is CASSETGTGELFF.